These 20 T cell receptor beta chains originate from one sample sequenced in a study of cytomegalovirus exposure and HLA in healthy donors. The assay was immunoSEQ multiplex PCR, and TCRdb's table has in-frame clones only and misses some. The sample has 180,000 or so clones, approximately 86% seen once. The sequencing sample was made of PBMCs. The receptors shown here come from a man aged 25 to 45 in good health and CMV-seropositive.

The chain is built from TRBV29-1 and TRBJ2-7; 11 nucleotides align to TRBD2. The CDR3 runs to 15 residues. The germline gives CDR1 SQVTM, CDR2 ANQGSEA. Trimming at V came to 3 bases and at J to 5 bases, leaving 9 bases not matched to a gene. The chain's CDR3 is CSVEVLAGGQHEQYF. DNA of the CDR3: TGCAGCGTTGAGGTCCTAGCGGGAGGACAACACGAGCAGTACTTC.

The chain couples TRBV5-1 to TRBJ1-5, with TRBD1 matching 10 bases. Germline V gene sequence: CDR1 SGHRS, CDR2 YFSETQ. V lost 2 bases and J lost 0; bases outside the gene matches: 5. The CDR3 is made up of 17 amino acids. The CDR3 region is CASSLGQGEYSNQPQHF. CDR3 sequence (DNA): TGCGCCAGCAGCTTAGGACAGGGGGAATATAGCAATCAGCCCCAGCATTTT.

The V and J genes are TRBV7-9 and TRBJ1-1; D unclear. This CDR3 comprises 16 residues. Trimming took off 8 bases at V and 1 base at J, with 20 bases between the two ends. CDR1 is SEHNR, CDR2 FQNEAQ, per germline (reference sequence). Here the CDR3 reads CASCSYKAGGNTEAFF. CDR3 DNA sequence: TGTGCCAGCTGCTCTTACAAGGCAGGAGGGAACACTGAAGCTTTCTTT.

This clone came up once. The chain joins TRBV30 to TRBJ1-1; D remains ambiguous. The CDR3 is 11 amino acids. Germline V gives CDR1 GTSNPN, CDR2 SVGIG (reference sequence). The V end was cut by 4 bases, the J end by 5 bases, with 8 bases between. The CDR3 sequence is CAWTIGTEAFF. CDR3 nucleotide sequence: TGTGCCTGGACGATAGGGACTGAAGCTTTCTTT. The full variable domain, in which reference TRBV30 and TRBJ1-1 provide the parts outside the CDR3, is SQTIHQWPATLVQPVGSPLSLECTVEGTSNPNLYWYRQAAGRGLQLLFYSVGIGQISSEVPQNLSASRPQDRQFILSSKKLLLSDSGFYLCAWTIGTEAFFGQGTRLTVV.

The V and J genes are TRBV19 and TRBJ1-5; D is unresolved. Germline CDR1 LNHDA, CDR2 SQIVND (reference sequence). The CDR3 length is 15 residues. The V end was cut by 3 bases, the J end by 5 bases, with 14 bases between. CDR3 sequence: CASSIRSVPDQPQHF. The DNA for the CDR3 is TGTGCCAGTAGTATCAGGTCCGTGCCGGATCAGCCCCAGCATTTT.

This clone has a handful of counts. The genes are TRBV7-8 and TRBJ1-6; 7 nucleotides agree with TRBD1. The ends lost 5 bases at V and 10 bases at J; junction bases unmatched: 5. This CDR3 is 13 amino acids long. CDR1 is SGHVS, CDR2 FQNEAQ, per germline. In DNA, the CDR3 is TGTGCCAGCAGCAGGGACAGTGACTCACCCCTCCACTTT. It is translated as CASSRDSDSPLHF.

V gene TRBV4-2 combines with J gene TRBJ2-1; 10 bases line up with TRBD2. The CDR3 totals 15 residues. Per germline, CDR1 LGHNA and CDR2 YNFKEQ. The junction had 3 bases not matched to a gene; V was cut back by 3 bases and J by 4 bases. Written as DNA, the CDR3 is TGTGCCAGCAGCCAGAATAGCGGGAGGTACAATGAGCAGTTCTTC. Its translation is CASSQNSGRYNEQFF.

V is TRBV18 and J is TRBJ2-7; 9 bases map to TRBD2. This CDR3 is 16 amino acids long. Germline loops: CDR1 KGHSH, CDR2 LQKENI. J gave up 4 bases and V 2 bases, and 9 bases lay outside the gene matches. CDR3 DNA: TGTGCCAGCTCACCAAACCGAGGACTAGCGACTTACGAGCAGTACTTC. Translation: CASSPNRGLATYEQYF.

The chain carries TRBV21-1 and TRBJ2-7. TRBV21-1 is described as a pseudogene. CDR3 length equals 14 residues. CDR3 nucleotides: TGTGCCAGCAGCAAAGATGGGGGTCCCTACGAGCAGTACTTC. Protein: CASSKDGGPYEQYF.

This sequence joins TRBV11-2 and TRBJ2-7, with TRBD2 matching over 7 bases. The germline gives CDR1 SGHAT, CDR2 FQNNGV. This CDR3 is built from 18 residues. J was trimmed by 2 bases and V by 0 bases; bases with no gene match: 13. CDR3: CASSLDTPLKRGAYEQYF. In nucleotides, the CDR3 is TGTGCCAGCAGCTTAGATACTCCTTTGAAGCGGGGAGCCTACGAGCAGTACTTC.

The chain couples TRBV7-9 to TRBJ1-2; 10 bases are a match to TRBD1. V dropped 4 bases and J dropped 4; count of bases not matched to a gene: 12. The V gene's germline CDR1 is SEHNR and CDR2 FQNEAQ (reference sequence). The CDR3 runs to 17 residues. CDR3 sequence (DNA): TGTGCCAGCAGCTCTCGACAGGGGGCGCGAAGGGGCTATGGCTACACCTTC. It codes for CASSSRQGARRGYGYTF.

The chain has TRBV2 and TRBJ2-7; D may be TRBD1 (6 bases). The CDR3 extends over 12 amino acids. Trimming pared 6 bases from V and 4 bases from J, leaving 10 bases between. Germline CDR1 and CDR2: SNHLY and FYNNEI. The DNA of the CDR3 is TGTGCCAGCAGATCTACAGGGTACGAGCAGTACTTC. The encoded protein is CASRSTGYEQYF.

V gene TRBV30 combines with J gene TRBJ1-5; TRBD1 might be the D (6 bases). This CDR3 has 14 amino acids. Per the germline V gene, CDR1 is GTSNPN and CDR2 is SVGIG (reference sequence). V lost 2 bases and J lost 1, with 9 bases in between. CDR3 nucleotide sequence: TGTGCCTGGAGTAGGGGGGCGAGCAATCAGCCCCAGCATTTT. Translated: CAWSRGASNQPQHF.

The DNA for the CDR3 is TGTGCCAGCAGTCCGGACCGCGGGGCCTACAATGAGCAGTTCTTC. Translating gives CASSPDRGAYNEQFF. V and J are TRBV2 and TRBJ2-1; D might be TRBD2 (6 bases). V shed 5 bases and J shed 2 bases, with 13 bases lying between them. CDR3 size: 15 residues. From germline, CDR1 is SNHLY and CDR2 FYNNEI.

The gene calls are TRBV7-8 and TRBJ1-2; no clear D gene. This CDR3 has 14 amino acids. Looked up from germline, CDR1 is SGHVS and CDR2 is FQNEAQ. V lost 5 bases to trimming and J lost 5 bases, with 15 bases between them. This CDR3 reads CASSQVGATYGYTF. The CDR3 DNA follows: TGTGCCAGCAGCCAGGTGGGAGCAACGTATGGCTACACCTTC.

This rearrangement joins TRBV23-1 to TRBJ2-7, with D perhaps matching TRBD1 or TRBD2 (8 bases each). TRBV23-1 is an ORF, with its function uncertain. CDR3 length: 17 residues. Trimming removed 6 bases at V and 3 bases at J, with 24 bases between. CDR3 in DNA: TGCGCCAGCAGCCGGGAGGGTAACAGGGGGGGGAACTACGAGCAGTACTTC. Amino acid sequence: CASSREGNRGGNYEQYF.

The chain employs TRBV5-1 and TRBJ1-1; D is possibly TRBD1 (6 bases). Trimming cost V 2 bases and J 3 bases, with 11 bases left between them. CDR3 length: 14 amino acids. Germline V gene data show CDR1 as SGHRS and CDR2 as YFSETQ. The CDR3 DNA is TGCGCCAGCAGCTTCCACGGGGGCGACACTGAAGCTTTCTTT. Residues: CASSFHGGDTEAFF.

The gene calls are TRBV5-1 and TRBJ2-5; D could derive from TRBD1 or TRBD2 (5 bases each). CDR3 length equals 13 residues. V was clipped by 0 bases and J by 2 bases, with 5 bases between them. The germline V gene has CDR1 SGHRS and CDR2 YFSETQ. CDR3 bases: TGCGCCAGCAGCTTGGGGGGGCAAGAGACCCAGTACTTC. Protein product: CASSLGGQETQYF.

The rearrangement uses TRBV11-3 and TRBJ2-1, with D unclear. Per the germline V gene, CDR1 is SGHNT and CDR2 is YENEEA. CDR3 length: 13 residues. V lost 0 bases, J lost 4 bases, and 4 bases lay in between. CDR3 in amino acids: CASSLEGYNEQFF. CDR3 bases: TGTGCCAGCAGCTTAGAGGGATACAATGAGCAGTTCTTC. The full variable domain, its missing parts supplied by reference TRBV11-3 and TRBJ2-1, is EAGVVQSPRYKIIEKKQPVAFWCNPISGHNTLYWYLQNLGQGPELLIRYENEEAVDDSQLPKDRFSAERLKGVDSTLKIQPAELGDSAVYLCASSLEGYNEQFFGPGTRLTVL.

The rearrangement uses TRBV9 and TRBJ2-7; 8 bases agree with TRBD1. V was clipped by 0 bases and J by 4 bases; unmatched bases: 3. CDR3 length equals 14 residues. Germline V gene data show CDR1 as SGDLS and CDR2 as YYNGEE. The CDR3 nucleotides read TGTGCCAGCAGCGTAGGGACAGGGTGGTACGAGCAGTACTTC. It specifies CASSVGTGWYEQYF.